Shown below are 29 T cell receptor beta chains from a single sample sequenced in a study of T cell responses to AZD1222 COVID-19 vaccine. The method was immunoSEQ multiplex PCR; TCRdb's version includes in-frame clones alone and lacks a portion of them. This sample has 150,000 to 200,000 clones, with about 90% found just once. The sample here was peripheral blood, taken on day 0 of MenACWY control vaccination. The receptors come from an adult in good health.

This clone showed up just once. V usage is TRBV2 and J usage is TRBJ2-5; D not resolved. CDR1 is SNHLY and CDR2 is FYNNEI in the germline V gene. With 10 bases removed from V and 2 bases from J, the gap between germline ends came to 14 bases. CDR3 size: 13 residues. CDR3 in amino acids: CATQRQIQETQYF. The CDR3 DNA reads TGTGCCACCCAGAGACAAATACAAGAGACCCAGTACTTC.

This chain uses TRBV7-2 with TRBJ2-7; the D gene is possibly TRBD2 (6 bases). CDR3 size: 15 residues. With 1 base removed from V and 6 bases from J, the gap between germline ends came to 16 bases. Per germline, CDR1 SGHTA and CDR2 FQGNSA. This CDR3 is CASSLGAGGMGEQYF. Here the CDR3 DNA reads TGTGCCAGCAGCTTAGGAGCCGGCGGGATGGGCGAGCAGTACTTC.

A note on this clone: Other DNA variants within this sample encode the same CDR3. V is TRBV5-1 and J is TRBJ1-5; D is unresolved. The germline V gene has CDR1 SGHRS and CDR2 YFSETQ. CDR3 size: 14 residues. The ends were cut back, 3 bases at V and 0 bases at J, with 7 bases in the middle. CDR3 in DNA: TGCGCCAGCAGCTCCGGGGATAGCAATCAGCCCCAGCATTTT. Encoded protein: CASSSGDSNQPQHF.

This chain's CDR3 is CASSAIDGYTF. The CDR3 DNA is TGTGCCAGCAGTGCAATCGATGGCTACACCTTC. The gene calls are TRBV28 and TRBJ1-2; D not certain. The V gene lost 5 bases and the J gene lost 6 bases, with 7 bases spanning the gap. From germline, CDR1 is MDHEN and CDR2 SYDVKM. The CDR3 is 11 amino acids.

The chain couples TRBV15 to TRBJ2-1, with D unclear. The CDR3 length is 14 residues. V lost 5 bases, J lost 7 bases, and 15 bases lay in between. CDR1 is LNHNV and CDR2 is YYDKDF in the germline V gene (reference sequence). The CDR3 DNA is TGTGCCACCAGCGTAGGACGGTTTGAGAATGAGCAGTTCTTC. It is translated as CATSVGRFENEQFF. Complete variable domain (other parts from reference TRBV15 and TRBJ2-1): DAMVIQNPRYQVTQFGKPVTLSCSQTLNHNVMYWYQQKSSQAPKLLFHYYDKDFNNEADTPDNFQSRRPNTSFCFLDIRSPGLGDTAMYLCATSVGRFENEQFFGPGTRLTVL.

V usage is TRBV3-1 (or the pseudogene TRBV3-2) and J usage is TRBJ2-1, with 7 bases aligning to TRBD1. With V trimmed by 4 bases and J by 3 bases, 6 bases remained unmatched. The CDR3 consists of 15 residues. Germline-derived CDR1 and CDR2 are LGHDT and YNNKEL (reference sequence). CDR3: CASSLDREFYNEQFF. The CDR3 bases are TGTGCCAGCAGCCTAGACAGGGAATTCTACAATGAGCAGTTCTTC.

The rearrangement uses TRBV12-3 or TRBV12-4 and TRBJ1-2; no reliable D call. The CDR3 consists of 13 residues. Trimming stripped 8 bases from V and 4 bases from J, with 14 bases between. The CDR3 sequence is CASDTVLGYGYTF. In DNA form, the CDR3 reads TGTGCCAGCGATACAGTCTTGGGCTATGGCTACACCTTC.

The chain joins TRBV29-1 to TRBJ2-2, with 8 bases matching TRBD2. Germline CDR1 SQVTM, CDR2 ANQGSEA. Unmatched junction bases numbered 5, after V lost 6 bases and J lost 8 bases. This CDR3 is built from 12 residues. The CDR3 DNA follows: TGCAGCGTCAGTAGCGGGAAAGGGGAGCTGTTTTTT. Amino acid sequence: CSVSSGKGELFF.

The J gene is TRBJ2-3, the V gene TRBV28; a possible D gene is TRBD2 (7 bases). There are 16 residues in the CDR3. The germline V gene encodes CDR1 MDHEN and CDR2 SYDVKM. The V and J ends lost 5 bases and 1 base respectively, with 16 bases between them. The chain's CDR3 is CASSGRGALGTDTQYF. DNA of the CDR3: TGTGCCAGCAGTGGACGGGGGGCGCTCGGCACAGATACGCAGTATTTT.

The chain has TRBV24-1 and TRBJ2-7; perhaps TRBD1 as D (5 bases). Germline loops: CDR1 KGHDR, CDR2 SFDVKD. The V gene lost 8 bases and the J gene lost 6 bases, with 10 bases spanning the gap. This CDR3 comprises 11 residues. Here the CDR3 reads CATKAGPEQYF. The CDR3 DNA reads TGTGCCACCAAGGCAGGGCCCGAGCAGTACTTC.

The CDR3 loop reads CASETSGDLPTNEKLFF. The CDR3 nucleotides read TGCGCCAGCGAAACCTCGGGAGATCTACCAACTAATGAAAAACTGTTTTTT. The chain combines TRBV5-1 with TRBJ1-4; the D is unclear. The V end lost 7 bases, the J end lost 0 bases, and 19 bases lay between the germline ends. Germline V gene sequence: CDR1 SGHRS, CDR2 YFSETQ. This CDR3 contains 17 residues.

The V and J genes are TRBV6-2 or TRBV6-3 and TRBJ1-2; the D is unclear. Germline V lookup: CDR1 MNHEY, CDR2 SVGEGT. CDR3 length equals 12 residues. Trimming shortened V by 5 bases and J by 7 bases, and 11 bases separated the two germline ends. The CDR3 protein is CASSGPLLGYTF. The CDR3 coding sequence is TGTGCCAGCAGTGGTCCCTTACTTGGCTACACCTTC.

The V and J genes are TRBV21-1 and TRBJ2-5. TRBV21-1 is reported as a pseudogene. The CDR3 spans 16 residues. CDR3 sequence (DNA): TGTGCCACCAGCTCTACCCCCGAAGGGGGAGGTGAGACCCAGTACTTC. Translating gives CATSSTPEGGGETQYF.

The table lists this clone with a few counts. V is TRBV5-1 and J is TRBJ1-1; D call uncertain. This CDR3 spans 12 amino acids. V was pared by 7 bases and J by 1 base, with 8 bases between. Per the germline V gene, CDR1 is SGHRS and CDR2 is YFSETQ. The CDR3 protein is CASWAQNTEAFF. DNA for the CDR3: TGCGCCAGCTGGGCACAGAACACTGAAGCTTTCTTT.

The chain is built from TRBV28 and TRBJ2-5, with 9 nucleotides matching TRBD2. This CDR3 has 16 residues. Germline V gene data show CDR1 as MDHEN and CDR2 as SYDVKM. J gave up 5 bases and V 2 bases, and 9 bases lay outside the gene matches. The CDR3 DNA sequence: TGTGCCAGCAGTTTAAATAGCGGGGGAGGGTGGGAGACCCAGTACTTC. Its translation is CASSLNSGGGWETQYF.

This chain connects TRBV27 to TRBJ1-1; D is perhaps TRBD1 (5 bases). Trimming stripped 9 bases from V and 4 bases from J, with 18 bases between. CDR3 length: 14 residues. Germline V gene sequence: CDR1 MNHEY, CDR2 SMNVEV (reference sequence). The CDR3 region is CARGRREERTEAFF. DNA for the CDR3: TGTGCCAGGGGACGACGGGAGGAACGCACTGAAGCTTTCTTT.

This clone has a single count. The gene calls are TRBV5-4 and TRBJ2-7; tentatively, D is TRBD1 or TRBD2 (5 bases each). The CDR3 is 16 residues long. Germline CDR1 SGHNT, CDR2 YYREEE (reference sequence). V was shortened by 3 bases and J by 6 bases, with 22 bases between the two germline ends. The CDR3 loop is CASSSADGAPPGEQYF. The DNA of the CDR3 is TGTGCCAGCAGCTCGGCTGACGGGGCACCACCGGGCGAGCAGTACTTC.

V is TRBV4-1 and J is TRBJ1-4; the D gene is possibly TRBD1 (6 bases). The CDR3 loop spans 14 amino acids. CDR1 and CDR2 (germline): MGHRA, YSYEKL. Trimming removed 1 base from V and 8 bases from J, with 11 bases in between. The CDR3 sequence: CASSQGRGEEKLFF. The CDR3 DNA follows: TGCGCCAGCAGCCAAGGCAGGGGAGAAGAAAAACTGTTTTTT.

The chain is built from TRBV11-2 and TRBJ1-1; 7 bases fit TRBD1. With 1 base clipped from V and 2 bases from J, the junction kept 16 bases outside the gene matches. CDR1 is SGHAT and CDR2 is FQNNGV in the germline V gene. CDR3 size: 19 residues. The CDR3 loop is CASSLGWGQPAENNTEAFF. CDR3 DNA: TGTGCCAGCAGCTTAGGTTGGGGACAGCCAGCAGAGAACAACACTGAAGCTTTCTTT.

This clone has just a few counts. The gene calls are TRBV5-1 and TRBJ2-7; D may be TRBD2 (6 bases). CDR1 and CDR2 from the germline V gene are SGHRS and YFSETQ. The CDR3 extends over 14 amino acids. The V gene lost 1 base and the J gene lost 4 bases, with 12 bases spanning the gap. The CDR3 sequence: CASSLTVAGYEQYF. DNA of the CDR3: TGCGCCAGCAGCTTGACAGTTGCGGGATACGAGCAGTACTTC.

This rearrangement joins TRBV5-1 to TRBJ2-1, with 8 bases aligning to TRBD2. The CDR3 sequence is 13 residues long. Germline CDR1 SGHRS, CDR2 YFSETQ. J gave up 7 bases and V 5 bases, and 5 bases lay outside the gene matches. The CDR3 nucleotides are TGCGCCAGCAGAGCGGGAGTGTGGAATGAGCAGTTCTTC. This encodes CASRAGVWNEQFF.

The chain couples TRBV30 to TRBJ2-5, with 7 bases identical to TRBD2. Germline V CDR1 and CDR2: GTSNPN, SVGIG (reference sequence). This CDR3 has 14 residues. The V and J ends lost 4 bases and 3 bases, in that order; junction bases with no gene match: 8. CDR3 residues: CAWIPAGTEETQYF. As DNA, the CDR3 is TGTGCCTGGATCCCAGCGGGGACTGAAGAGACCCAGTACTTC.

The chain is built from TRBV9 and TRBJ2-2; a weak D match, TRBD2 (7 bases). CDR1 and CDR2 (germline): SGDLS, YYNGEE. The CDR3 is made up of 18 amino acids. V was trimmed by 0 bases and J by 0 bases, leaving 15 bases between them. CDR3 bases: TGTGCCAGCAGCGTAGTAGCCTCGGGGGGCGCGAACACCGGGGAGCTGTTTTTT. Amino acid sequence: CASSVVASGGANTGELFF.

The chain combines TRBV7-6 with TRBJ1-3, with D possibly being TRBD1 (5 bases). This CDR3 comprises 13 residues. Germline CDR1 reads SGHVS; CDR2 reads FNYEAQ. V lost 5 bases and J lost 8, with 13 bases in between. The CDR3 sequence is CASSRYTGDTIYF. In nucleotides, the CDR3 is TGTGCCAGCAGCCGCTACACGGGGGACACCATATATTTT. Filled out from reference TRBV7-6 and TRBJ1-3, the complete variable domain reads GAGVSQSPRYKVTKRGQDVALRCDPISGHVSLYWYRQALGQGPEFLTYFNYEAQQDKSGLPNDRFSAERPEGSISTLTIQRTEQRDSAMYRCASSRYTGDTIYFGEGSWLTVV.

The rearrangement links TRBV28 to TRBJ2-2; D is undetermined. Germline V gene sequence: CDR1 MDHEN, CDR2 SYDVKM. V was pared by 2 bases and J by 3 bases, with 7 bases between. The CDR3 extends over 14 amino acids. The CDR3 region is CASSLMGYTGELFF. CDR3 sequence (DNA): TGTGCCAGCAGTTTAATGGGATACACCGGGGAGCTGTTTTTT. Filled out from reference TRBV28 and TRBJ2-2, the complete variable domain reads DVKVTQSSRYLVKRTGEKVFLECVQDMDHENMFWYRQDPGLGLRLIYFSYDVKMKEKGDIPEGYSVSREKKERFSLILESASTNQTSMYLCASSLMGYTGELFFGEGSRLTVL.

This clone showed up just once. The J gene is TRBJ2-7, the V gene TRBV6-6, with a tentative D call TRBD1 (6 bases). This CDR3 spans 14 amino acids. Trimming left V 4 bases short and J 2 bases short, with 12 bases between. The germline V gene has CDR1 MNHNY and CDR2 SVGAGI (reference sequence). The CDR3 nucleotides read TGTGCCAGCAGTTTAACCGGGACAACCTACGAGCAGTACTTC. It is translated as CASSLTGTTYEQYF.

V gene TRBV4-2 combines with J gene TRBJ2-3; D is perhaps TRBD1 (6 bases). Trimming pared 0 bases from V and 4 bases from J, leaving 11 bases between. CDR3 length: 15 amino acids. Germline V CDR1 and CDR2: LGHNA, YNFKEQ. The CDR3: CASSQEGQVPDTQYF. The CDR3, as DNA: TGTGCCAGCAGCCAAGAGGGACAAGTACCAGATACGCAGTATTTT.

The V call is TRBV5-1, the J call TRBJ1-4, with no clear D. Germline V lookup: CDR1 SGHRS, CDR2 YFSETQ. CDR3 length: 16 residues. Trimming removed 4 bases from V and 0 bases from J, with 13 bases in between. The chain's CDR3 is CASSGSSPATNEKLFF. The CDR3 nucleotides read TGCGCCAGCAGCGGCAGTTCACCTGCAACTAATGAAAAACTGTTTTTT.

This clone was counted between two and nine times. The chain is built from TRBV5-1 and TRBJ1-1, with 7 positions matching TRBD1. Trimming at V came to 1 base and at J to 2 bases, leaving 8 bases not matched to a gene. The CDR3 has 16 amino acids. Germline CDR1 and CDR2: SGHRS and YFSETQ. This CDR3 is CASSLYPGQRNTEAFF. The CDR3 DNA reads TGCGCCAGCAGCTTGTATCCGGGACAGAGAAACACTGAAGCTTTCTTT.